A selection of T cell receptor beta chains follows, all from one sample in a study of T cell repertoires in cytomegalovirus infection. In TCRdb, the reads were re-called with MiXCR into one record per CDR3 protein. In the table there are some 100,000 distinct CDR3 sequences, more than 20% of which are singletons. The material sequenced was CD8+ T cells from PBMCs. The receptors here all came from a human donor in good health (CMV status not recorded). Some clones in this sample may be carry-over from other donors' samples. CDR3s include the opening cysteine and the closing phenylalanine or tryptophan. A D gene is named only where the DNA matches it firmly. Clone size is stated in some rows and not others, as once, few, many or a class when expanded.

NA,TRBJ2-3,TRBD1,TRBV12-3/TRBV12-4,TGTGCCAGCAGTGGACAGGGGATCGGTGATACGCAGTATTTT,CASSGQGIGDTQYF
NA,TRBJ2-1,TRBD2,TRBV7-9,TGTGCCAGCACCGGGGAGGGGTCCCACAATGAGCAGTTCTTC,CASTGEGSHNEQFF
many,TRBJ2-7,TRBD2,TRBV7-2,TGTGCCAGCAGCTTAGATAGTAAGGGTAGCGGGTCGTACTTC,CASSLDSKGSGSYF
NA,TRBJ2-1,NA,TRBV7-8,TGTGCCAGCAGCTTCGGACCGGTGGGGTACAATGAGCAGTTCTTC,CASSFGPVGYNEQFF
NA,TRBJ2-1,TRBD2,TRBV2,TGTGCCAGCAGTGACCTAGCGGGAGTGTTTAGCAATGAGCAGTTCTTC,CASSDLAGVFSNEQFF
once,TRBJ1-1,NA,TRBV4-3,TGCGCCAGCAGCCCCGACCGGCTACTGAACACTGAAGCTTTCTTT,CASSPDRLLNTEAFF
NA,TRBJ1-5,NA,TRBV5-1,TGCGCCAGCAGCTGGGAGGTGGGGGAGCAGCCCCAGCATTTT,CASSWEVGEQPQHF
many,TRBJ2-5,NA,TRBV7-2,TGTGCCAGCAGCTTAGGTAGCAACTTCGAGTACTTC,CASSLGSNFEYF
few,TRBJ2-1,NA,TRBV14,TGTGCCAGCAGCCAAGATTGGACGAATGAGCAGTTCTTC,CASSQDWTNEQFF
NA,TRBJ2-4,NA,TRBV12-3/TRBV12-4,TGTGCCAGCAGTTTGGGACTTGCAAACATTCAGTACTTC,CASSLGLANIQYF
few,TRBJ2-3,NA,TRBV6-1,TGTGCCAGCAGTCCCAACGGGTATAGCACAGATACGCAGTATTTT,CASSPNGYSTDTQYF
many,TRBJ2-1,TRBD2,TRBV15,TGTGCCACCAGCAGAGAAGCGGGAGATGATGAGCAGTTCTTC,CATSREAGDDEQFF
many,TRBJ2-7,NA,TRBV7-3,TGTGCCAGCAGCTTAGAGGGGGCGGGACTGAACGAGCAGTACTTC,CASSLEGAGLNEQYF
NA,TRBJ2-2,NA,TRBV11-2,TGTGCCAGCAGTCCCGACACCTTCACCGGGGAGCTGTTTTTT,CASSPDTFTGELFF
NA,TRBJ2-7,TRBD1,TRBV9,TGTGCCAGCAGCGTACGGGGACAGGGGTCCCACGAGCAGTACTTC,CASSVRGQGSHEQYF
once,TRBJ1-2,NA,TRBV20-1,TGCAGTGCTAGACTAGTGGGTAATGGCTACACCTTC,CSARLVGNGYTF
few,TRBJ2-7,TRBD1,TRBV15,TGTGCCACCAGCGTAATCCGGGACAGGGTTGCCGAGCAGTACTTC,CATSVIRDRVAEQYF
NA,TRBJ1-1,NA,TRBV6-2/TRBV6-3,TGTGCCAGCAGTTACTCGAAAGGGCGGGGAAACACTGAAGCTTTCTTT,CASSYSKGRGNTEAFF
many,TRBJ2-7,TRBD2,TRBV11-2,TGTGCCAGCAGCTTCGGGGGGGAGGGTTTCGAGCAGTACTTC,CASSFGGEGFEQYF
many,TRBJ2-7,TRBD1,TRBV28,TGTGCCAGCACGACCGGGACAGGGGCCTACGAGCAGTACTTC,CASTTGTGAYEQYF
NA,TRBJ1-1,TRBD1,TRBV5-6,TGTGCCAGCAGCTTGACGACAGGGAAAGCTTTCTTT,CASSLTTGKAFF
NA,TRBJ2-7,TRBD2,TRBV19,TGTGCCAGTACCGAAGTAGCGGGAGGGGTTACGGAGCAGTACTTC,CASTEVAGGVTEQYF
few,TRBJ2-4,NA,TRBV4-3,TGCGCCAGCAGCCAAGTGCCCGGGACAGCCAAAAACATTCAGTACTTC,CASSQVPGTAKNIQYF
NA,TRBJ1-2,NA,TRBV7-9,TGTGCCAGCAGCTTAGACGGACACAACTATGGCTACACCTTC,CASSLDGHNYGYTF
NA,TRBJ2-7,NA,TRBV19,TGTGCCAGTTCAGGGGCCTACGAGCAGTACTTC,CASSGAYEQYF
few,TRBJ2-2,TRBD2,TRBV11-2,TGTGCCAGCAGCTTAGATCTCGCGGGAGCGGCGGACACCGGGGAGCTGTTTTTT,CASSLDLAGAADTGELFF
NA,TRBJ1-6,NA,TRBV7-2,TGTGCCAGCAGCTTAGGAGGGGACCCTACCCTCCACTTT,CASSLGGDPTLHF
NA,TRBJ1-1,NA,TRBV7-9,TGTGCCAGCAGCCTCGACACAATGAACACTGAAGCTTTCTTT,CASSLDTMNTEAFF
many,TRBJ1-5,NA,TRBV28,TGTGCCAGCAGTTCGTACGAGGGAGGTCAGCCCCAGCATTTT,CASSSYEGGQPQHF
many,TRBJ1-5,TRBD1,TRBV6-2/TRBV6-3,TGTGCCAGCAGCCTTAATAGGGACAGGGCAAGCAATCAGCCCCAGCATTTT,CASSLNRDRASNQPQHF
many,TRBJ2-1,NA,TRBV7-6,TGTGCCAGCAGCTTAGCCTCGGCGAGCTCCTACAATGAGCAGTTCTTC,CASSLASASSYNEQFF
NA,TRBJ2-1,TRBD1,TRBV7-6,TGTGCCAGCAGCTTAGCGGGACAGGGTTTCAATAAGCAGTTCTTC,CASSLAGQGFNKQFF
NA,TRBJ2-3,TRBD2,TRBV30,TGTGCCTGGAGTGTAGGGGTAGCGGGACCATTCGGCACAGATACGCAGTATTTT,CAWSVGVAGPFGTDTQYF
NA,TRBJ1-2,NA,TRBV27,TGTGCCAGCTCCCCCGGGAGGGAAGGCTATGGCTACACCTTC,CASSPGREGYGYTF
many,TRBJ2-7,NA,TRBV11-2,TGTGCCAGCAGCCCGTGGATGGACGAGCAGTACTTC,CASSPWMDEQYF
many,TRBJ2-1,TRBD2,TRBV7-9,TGTGCCAGCAGCCCCCAGACTAGCGGGACCTACAATGAGCAGTTCTTC,CASSPQTSGTYNEQFF
NA,TRBJ1-1,NA,TRBV6-2/TRBV6-3,TGTGCCAGCAGTCCCGGACGGTCGAACACTGAAGCTTTCTTT,CASSPGRSNTEAFF
few,TRBJ1-5,NA,TRBV11-2,TGTGCCAGCAGCTTAAAGCCCAACGGGGCTCAGCCCCAGCATTTT,CASSLKPNGAQPQHF
many,TRBJ1-3,NA,TRBV7-2,TGTGCCAGCAGCTTAGCTAGGCGTCCCTACTCTGGAAACACCATATATTTT,CASSLARRPYSGNTIYF
NA,TRBJ2-7,TRBD1,TRBV27,TGTGCCAGCAGTACGACCGGGACAGGGGCTTACGAGCAGTACTTC,CASSTTGTGAYEQYF
NA,TRBJ2-7,NA,TRBV19,TGTGCCAGTAGTATGGCTCGAGGAAACCCGATGGACGAGCAGTACTTC,CASSMARGNPMDEQYF
few,TRBJ2-1,NA,TRBV9,TGTGCCAGCAGCGTAGGGGGCCAACCCAATGAGCAGTTCTTC,CASSVGGQPNEQFF
many,TRBJ1-5,NA,TRBV12-3/TRBV12-4,TGTGCCAGCAGTTCAGGGCCCTATAGCAATCAGCCCCAGCATTTT,CASSSGPYSNQPQHF
NA,TRBJ2-1,TRBD2,TRBV27,TGTGCCAGTAGGACTAGCGGGAGTCAAAATGAGCAGTTCTTC,CASRTSGSQNEQFF
NA,TRBJ1-1,NA,TRBV6-2/TRBV6-3,TGTGCCAGCAGCCCATGGGGAGCTGAAGCTTTCTTT,CASSPWGAEAFF
few,TRBJ1-1,NA,TRBV7-6,TGTGCCAGCAGCCCATCAGAGAACACTGAAGCTTTCTTT,CASSPSENTEAFF
many,TRBJ1-1,TRBD1,TRBV6-2/TRBV6-3,TGTGCCAGCAGTTACTCATTACAGGGGTCAGCGGACACTGAAGCTTTCTTT,CASSYSLQGSADTEAFF
few,TRBJ2-3,NA,TRBV6-5,TGTGCCAGCAGTTACTCCGGGGGACTCACAGATACGCAGTATTTT,CASSYSGGLTDTQYF
NA,TRBJ2-1,NA,TRBV5-6,TGTGCCAGCAGCTCAGCTCACAATGAGCAGTTCTTC,CASSSAHNEQFF
few,TRBJ2-1,TRBD2,TRBV10-3,TGTGCCATCAGCGCGGGGGTCAGTTCCTACAATGAGCAGTTCTTC,CAISAGVSSYNEQFF
few,TRBJ2-1,NA,TRBV29-1,TGCAGCGTCGTAACTAGCAGCCCCTACAATGAGCAGTTCTTC,CSVVTSSPYNEQFF
NA,TRBJ2-7,TRBD1,TRBV12-3/TRBV12-4,TGTGCCAGCGCCGCTGACAGGGGCTATACCTACGAGCAGTACTTC,CASAADRGYTYEQYF
many,TRBJ2-1,NA,TRBV11-2,TGTGCCAGCAGGTCCGGCCGAGAGGGTGAGCAGTTCTTC,CASRSGREGEQFF